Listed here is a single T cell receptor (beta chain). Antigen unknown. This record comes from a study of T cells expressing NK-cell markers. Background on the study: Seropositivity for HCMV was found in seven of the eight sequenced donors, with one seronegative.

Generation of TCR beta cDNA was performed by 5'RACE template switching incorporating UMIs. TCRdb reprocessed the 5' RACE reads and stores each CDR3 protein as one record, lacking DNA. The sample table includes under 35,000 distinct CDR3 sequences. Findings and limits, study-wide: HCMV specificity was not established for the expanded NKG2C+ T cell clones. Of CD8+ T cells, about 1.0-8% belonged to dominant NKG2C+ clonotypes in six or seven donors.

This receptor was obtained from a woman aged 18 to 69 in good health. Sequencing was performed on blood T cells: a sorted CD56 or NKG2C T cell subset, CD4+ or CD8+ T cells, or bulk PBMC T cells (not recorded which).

This CDR3 is CASSAPGGPKDEQFF. This chain joins TRBV9 and TRBJ2-1; TCRdb names TRBD2, which stays unverified in the absence of DNA. Germline V CDR1 and CDR2: SGDLS, YYNGEE. The CDR3 has 15 amino acids.